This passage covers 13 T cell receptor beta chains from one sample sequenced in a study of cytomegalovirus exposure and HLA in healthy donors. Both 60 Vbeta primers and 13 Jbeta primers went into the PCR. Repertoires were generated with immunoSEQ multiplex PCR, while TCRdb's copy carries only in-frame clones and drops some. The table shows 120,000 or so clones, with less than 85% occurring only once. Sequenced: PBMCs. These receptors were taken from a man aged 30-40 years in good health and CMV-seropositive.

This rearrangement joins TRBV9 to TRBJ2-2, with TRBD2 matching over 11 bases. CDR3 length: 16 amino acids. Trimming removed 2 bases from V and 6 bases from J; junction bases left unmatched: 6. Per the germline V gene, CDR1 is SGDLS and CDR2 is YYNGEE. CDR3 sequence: CASSVVSSGGSGELFF. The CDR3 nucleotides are TGTGCCAGCAGCGTGGTATCTAGCGGGGGGTCCGGGGAGCTGTTTTTT.

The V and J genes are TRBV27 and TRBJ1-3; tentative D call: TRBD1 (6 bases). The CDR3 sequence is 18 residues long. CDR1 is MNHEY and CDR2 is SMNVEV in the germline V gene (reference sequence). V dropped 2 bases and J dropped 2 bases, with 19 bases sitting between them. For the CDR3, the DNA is TGTGCCAGCAGTTTAATGGGGCCAGGGGTGGAGGCTGGAAACACCATATATTTT. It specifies CASSLMGPGVEAGNTIYF.

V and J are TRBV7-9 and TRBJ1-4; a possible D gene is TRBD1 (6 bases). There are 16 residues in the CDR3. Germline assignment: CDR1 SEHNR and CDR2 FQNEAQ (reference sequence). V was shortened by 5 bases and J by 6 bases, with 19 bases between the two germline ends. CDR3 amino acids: CASSPLGAGADEKLFF. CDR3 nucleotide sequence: TGTGCCAGCAGCCCGCTCGGGGCAGGGGCGGATGAAAAACTGTTTTTT.

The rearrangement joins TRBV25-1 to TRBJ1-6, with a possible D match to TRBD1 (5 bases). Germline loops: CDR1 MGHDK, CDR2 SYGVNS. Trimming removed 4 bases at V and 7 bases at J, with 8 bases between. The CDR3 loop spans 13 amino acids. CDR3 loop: CASSVNRNSPLHF. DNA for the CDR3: TGTGCCAGCAGTGTCAACAGGAATTCACCCCTCCACTTT.

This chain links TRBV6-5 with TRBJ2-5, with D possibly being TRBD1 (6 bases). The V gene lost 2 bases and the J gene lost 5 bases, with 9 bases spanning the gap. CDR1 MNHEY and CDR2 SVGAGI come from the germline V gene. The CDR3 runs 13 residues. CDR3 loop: CASSYGQGETQYF. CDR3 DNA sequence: TGTGCCAGCAGTTACGGCCAGGGGGAGACCCAGTACTTC.

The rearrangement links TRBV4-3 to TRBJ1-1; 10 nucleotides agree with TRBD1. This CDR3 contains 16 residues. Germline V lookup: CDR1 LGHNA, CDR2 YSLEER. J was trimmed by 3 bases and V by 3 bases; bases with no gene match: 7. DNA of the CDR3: TGCGCCAGCAGCCAGGGACAGGGGTTGCGGCACACTGAAGCTTTCTTT. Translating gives CASSQGQGLRHTEAFF.

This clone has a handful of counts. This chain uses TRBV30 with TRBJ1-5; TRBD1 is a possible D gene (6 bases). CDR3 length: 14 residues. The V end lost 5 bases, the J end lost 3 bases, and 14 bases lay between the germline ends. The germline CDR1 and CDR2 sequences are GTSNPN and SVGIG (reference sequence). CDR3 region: CAWETGTNNQPQHF. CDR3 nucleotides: TGTGCCTGGGAGACCGGGACAAACAATCAGCCCCAGCATTTT.

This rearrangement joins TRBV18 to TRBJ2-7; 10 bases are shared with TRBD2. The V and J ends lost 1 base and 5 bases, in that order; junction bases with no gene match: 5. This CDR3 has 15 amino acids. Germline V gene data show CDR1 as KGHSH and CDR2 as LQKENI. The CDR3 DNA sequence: TGTGCCAGCTCACCACGATCTAGCGGGGGAGACGAGCAGTACTTC. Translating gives CASSPRSSGGDEQYF.

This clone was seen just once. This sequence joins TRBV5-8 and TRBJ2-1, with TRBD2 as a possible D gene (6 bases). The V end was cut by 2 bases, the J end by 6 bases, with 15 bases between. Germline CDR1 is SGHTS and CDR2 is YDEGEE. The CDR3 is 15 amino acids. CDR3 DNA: TGTGCCAGCAGCTTCGAGACTAGAACTGTCAATGAGCAGTTCTTC. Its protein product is CASSFETRTVNEQFF.

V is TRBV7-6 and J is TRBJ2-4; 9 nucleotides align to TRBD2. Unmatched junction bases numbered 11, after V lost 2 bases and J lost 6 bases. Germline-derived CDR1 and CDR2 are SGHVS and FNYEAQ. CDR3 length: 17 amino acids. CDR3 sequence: CASSLRRGGGGSNIQYF. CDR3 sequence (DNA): TGTGCCAGCAGCTTACGACGAGGCGGGGGGGGGTCAAACATTCAGTACTTC.

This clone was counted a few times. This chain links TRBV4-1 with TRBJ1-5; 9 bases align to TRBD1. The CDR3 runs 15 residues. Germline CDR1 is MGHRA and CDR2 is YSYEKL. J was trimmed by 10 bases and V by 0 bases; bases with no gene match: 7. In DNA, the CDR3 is TGCGCCAGCAGCCAAGATCGGGGACAGGGCCAACCCCAGCATTTT. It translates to CASSQDRGQGQPQHF.

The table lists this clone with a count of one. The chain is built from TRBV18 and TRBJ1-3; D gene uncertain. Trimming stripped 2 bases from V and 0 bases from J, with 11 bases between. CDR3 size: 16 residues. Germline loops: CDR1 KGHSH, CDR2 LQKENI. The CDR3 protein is CASSPLSGLSGNTIYF. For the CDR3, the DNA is TGTGCCAGCTCACCATTATCAGGCCTCTCTGGAAACACCATATATTTT.

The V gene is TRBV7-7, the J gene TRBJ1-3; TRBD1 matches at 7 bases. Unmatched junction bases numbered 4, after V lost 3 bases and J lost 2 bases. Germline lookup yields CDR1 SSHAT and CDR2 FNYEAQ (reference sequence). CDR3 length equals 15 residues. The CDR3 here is CASSLGQGAGNTIYF. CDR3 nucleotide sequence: TGTGCCAGCAGCTTGGGGCAGGGGGCTGGAAACACCATATATTTT.